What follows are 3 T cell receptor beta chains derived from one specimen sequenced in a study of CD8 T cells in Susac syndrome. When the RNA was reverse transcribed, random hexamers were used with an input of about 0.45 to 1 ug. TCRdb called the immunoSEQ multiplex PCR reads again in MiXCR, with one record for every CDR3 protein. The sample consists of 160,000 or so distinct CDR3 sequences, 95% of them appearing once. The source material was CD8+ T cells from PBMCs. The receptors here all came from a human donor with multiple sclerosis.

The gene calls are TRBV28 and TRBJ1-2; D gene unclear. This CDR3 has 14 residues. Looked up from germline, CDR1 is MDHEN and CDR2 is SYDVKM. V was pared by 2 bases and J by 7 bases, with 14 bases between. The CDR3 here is CASSLRSQSRGYTF. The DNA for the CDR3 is TGTGCCAGCAGTTTAAGGTCCCAGTCTCGTGGCTACACCTTC.

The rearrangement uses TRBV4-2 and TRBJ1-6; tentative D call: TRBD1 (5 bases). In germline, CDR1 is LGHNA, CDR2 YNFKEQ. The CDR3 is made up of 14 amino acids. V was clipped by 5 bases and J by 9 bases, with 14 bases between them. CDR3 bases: TGTGCCAGCAGCGCCCGGGACTATTCTTCACCCCTCCACTTT. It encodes CASSARDYSSPLHF.

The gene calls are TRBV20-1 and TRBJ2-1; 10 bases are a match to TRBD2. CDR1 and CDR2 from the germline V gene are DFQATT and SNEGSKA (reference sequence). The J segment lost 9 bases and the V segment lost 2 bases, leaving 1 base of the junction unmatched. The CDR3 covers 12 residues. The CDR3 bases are TGCAGTGCTAGACTAGCGGGAGTTGAGCAGTTCTTC. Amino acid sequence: CSARLAGVEQFF.